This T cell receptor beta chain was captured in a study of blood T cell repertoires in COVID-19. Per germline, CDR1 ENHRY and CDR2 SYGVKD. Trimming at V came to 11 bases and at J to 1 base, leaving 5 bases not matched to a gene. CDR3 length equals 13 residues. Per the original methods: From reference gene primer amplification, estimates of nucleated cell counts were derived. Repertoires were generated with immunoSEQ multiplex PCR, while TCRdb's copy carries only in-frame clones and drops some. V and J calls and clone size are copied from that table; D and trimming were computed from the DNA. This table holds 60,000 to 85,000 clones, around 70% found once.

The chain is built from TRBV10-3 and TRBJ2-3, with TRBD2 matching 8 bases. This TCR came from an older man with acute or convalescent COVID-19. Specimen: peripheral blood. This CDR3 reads CASEAGGTDTQYF. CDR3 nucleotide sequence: TGTGCCTCTGAAGCGGGAGGCACAGATACGCAGTATTTT.